This TCR beta chain comes out of a study of Graves' ophthalmopathy and Graves' hyperthyroidism. Study-wide points: Sensitivity reached approximately 71% and specificity about 72% when the model predicted ophthalmopathy progression.

This CDR3 spans 12 amino acids. Germline loops: CDR1 SGHTA, CDR2 FQGTGA. V was shortened by 8 bases and J by 0 bases, with 4 bases between the two germline ends. CDR3 regions of TCR beta were amplified from RNA transcripts. Second-round multiplex PCR came after first-round RT-PCR with HTBI primers. TCRdb used MiXCR to reprocess the multiplex PCR reads, holding one entry per CDR3 protein. This sample carries 200,000 to 250,000 distinct CDR3 sequences, approximately 21% of them seen once, and the ten largest clones take roughly 45%. In its sample, this clonotype was seen a few times. Antigen unknown. The PBMCs originated from roughly 9.6 ml of fresh peripheral blood.

The chain has TRBV7-3 and TRBJ2-2; D uncertain. The clonotype originates from a woman aged 45-59 years with Graves' ophthalmopathy. Sequencing was carried out using peripheral blood. CDR3 nucleotide sequence: TGTGCCAGCGTCTCGAACACCGGGGAGCTGTTTTTT. Amino acid sequence: CASVSNTGELFF.